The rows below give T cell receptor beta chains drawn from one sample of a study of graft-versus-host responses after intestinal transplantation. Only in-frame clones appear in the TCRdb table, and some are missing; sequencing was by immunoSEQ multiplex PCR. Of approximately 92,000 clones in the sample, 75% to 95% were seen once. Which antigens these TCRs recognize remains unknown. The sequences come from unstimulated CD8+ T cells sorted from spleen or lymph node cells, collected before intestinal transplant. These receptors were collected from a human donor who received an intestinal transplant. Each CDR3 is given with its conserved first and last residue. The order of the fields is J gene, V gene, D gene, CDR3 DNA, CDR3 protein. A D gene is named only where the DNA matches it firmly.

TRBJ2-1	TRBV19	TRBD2	TGTGCCAGTAGTCTAGCGGGAGAGGGGAATGAGCAGTTCTTC	CASSLAGEGNEQFF
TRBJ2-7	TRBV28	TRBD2	TGTGCCAGCAGTCCCTTTAGCGGGAGTTTCTCCTACGAGCAGTACTTC	CASSPFSGSFSYEQYF
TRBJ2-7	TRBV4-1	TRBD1	TGCGCCAGCAGCCTAGACAGGGGGGTAAACGAGCAGTACTTC	CASSLDRGVNEQYF
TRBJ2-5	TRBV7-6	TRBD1	TGTGCCAGCAGCAGGGACAGGCATCAAGAGACCCAGTACTTC	CASSRDRHQETQYF
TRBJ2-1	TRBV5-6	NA	TGTGCCAGCAGCTTGGTTAGCGGACTAAAGGGTTTTGAGCAGTTCTTC	CASSLVSGLKGFEQFF
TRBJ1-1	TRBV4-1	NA	TGCGCCAGCAGCAGCAGGGTACTCAAGATGAACACTGAAGCTTTCTTT	CASSSRVLKMNTEAFF
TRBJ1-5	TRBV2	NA	TGTGCCAGCAGGGGTTCGGTGCAGCCCCAGCATTTT	CASRGSVQPQHF
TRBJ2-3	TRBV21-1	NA	TGTGCCAGCAGCAAAGCGCGGTCCTACGGAGATACGCAGTATTTT	CASSKARSYGDTQYF
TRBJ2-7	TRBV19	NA	TGTGCCAGTAGTATAGTAGGCGTCTCCTACGAGCAGTACTTC	CASSIVGVSYEQYF
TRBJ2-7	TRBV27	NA	TGTGCCAGCAGTTCCCCGGGTCCCTACGAGCAGTACTTC	CASSSPGPYEQYF